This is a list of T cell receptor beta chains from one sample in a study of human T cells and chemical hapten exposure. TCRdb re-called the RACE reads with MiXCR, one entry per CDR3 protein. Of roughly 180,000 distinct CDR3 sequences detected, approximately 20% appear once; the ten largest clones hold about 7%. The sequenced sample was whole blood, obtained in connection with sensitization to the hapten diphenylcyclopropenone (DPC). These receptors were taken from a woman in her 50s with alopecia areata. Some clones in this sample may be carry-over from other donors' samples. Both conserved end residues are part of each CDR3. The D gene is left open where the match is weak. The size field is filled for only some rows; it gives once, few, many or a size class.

cdr3_nt: TGTGCCAGCAGCTCCCAGGGCGGCAATCAGCCCCAGCATTTT
cdr3_aa: CASSSQGGNQPQHF
v_call: TRBV6-2/TRBV6-3
d_call: NA
j_call: TRBJ1-5
clone_size: NA

cdr3_nt: TGTGCCAGCAGCCCCTCAGCTGCCGCTAGCTACGAGCAGTACTTC
cdr3_aa: CASSPSAAASYEQYF
v_call: TRBV7-9
d_call: NA
j_call: TRBJ2-7
clone_size: few

cdr3_nt: TGTGCCAGCAGCCCGGGGACGGGCTACACCTTC
cdr3_aa: CASSPGTGYTF
v_call: TRBV3-1
d_call: NA
j_call: TRBJ1-2
clone_size: few

cdr3_nt: TGTGCCAGCAGGACAGGCTTGGGCAATCAGCCCCAGCATTTT
cdr3_aa: CASRTGLGNQPQHF
v_call: TRBV12-3/TRBV12-4
d_call: NA
j_call: TRBJ1-5
clone_size: NA

cdr3_nt: TGCGCGGCCGCTCCTCTAGCGGGAGGGACAGATACGCAGTATTTT
cdr3_aa: CAAAPLAGGTDTQYF
v_call: TRBV10-2
d_call: TRBD2
j_call: TRBJ2-3
clone_size: few

cdr3_nt: TGCGCCAGCAGCCGCCTCAGGTCCGCCACAGATACGCAGTATTTT
cdr3_aa: CASSRLRSATDTQYF
v_call: TRBV4-1
d_call: NA
j_call: TRBJ2-3
clone_size: few

cdr3_nt: TGCAGTGCTAGCGTTGGGGGGAGGACCGGGGAGCTGTTTTTT
cdr3_aa: CSASVGGRTGELFF
v_call: TRBV20-1
d_call: NA
j_call: TRBJ2-2
clone_size: few

cdr3_nt: TGTGCCAGCAGTTTCCGTTACGAGCAGTACTTC
cdr3_aa: CASSFRYEQYF
v_call: TRBV28
d_call: NA
j_call: TRBJ2-7
clone_size: few

cdr3_nt: TGTGCCAGCAGGGCCCGGGGTGCAGAAGGTCAGCCCCAGCATTTT
cdr3_aa: CASRARGAEGQPQHF
v_call: TRBV2
d_call: NA
j_call: TRBJ1-5
clone_size: NA

cdr3_nt: TGTGCCAGCAGCTTAATGGGGAGAAACTACGAGCAGTACTTC
cdr3_aa: CASSLMGRNYEQYF
v_call: TRBV5-4
d_call: NA
j_call: TRBJ2-7
clone_size: NA

cdr3_nt: TGTGCCAGCTCTAGCCCCAATCAGCCCCAGCATTTT
cdr3_aa: CASSSPNQPQHF
v_call: TRBV18
d_call: NA
j_call: TRBJ1-5
clone_size: few